This TCR beta chain was obtained from a study of T cells in Graves' hyperthyroidism and ophthalmopathy. Findings of the study overall: Ophthalmopathy got predicted by the model a median approximately six months before its onset. Ophthalmopathy was distinguished from stable hyperthyroidism by 13 V-J signatures.

TCR beta CDR3 region amplification was performed from RNA transcripts. First-round RT-PCR targeting the TCR CDR3 was performed with the HTBI primer set. One entry per CDR3 protein, called by TCRdb with MiXCR from the multiplex PCR reads. The sample shows 110,000 to 150,000 distinct CDR3 sequences, less than 25% of them seen only once. This clonotype occurred many times. Its antigen is unknown. Hyperthyroidism patients were newly diagnosed, had disease duration under 2 months, and were aged 18 to 65 years. Preceding any ophthalmopathy symptoms, the blood sample dates from first hyperthyroidism diagnosis. Germline V lookup: CDR1 MDHEN, CDR2 SYDVKM. CDR3 length: 14 residues. V lost 1 base and J lost 1, with 8 bases in between.

This receptor was obtained from a woman between 45 and 60 years old with Graves' hyperthyroidism that later progressed to Graves' ophthalmopathy. Sequenced sample: blood. The chain carries TRBV28 and TRBJ2-7; the D gene is possibly TRBD1 (5 bases). The CDR3 coding sequence is TGTGCCAGCAGTTTATCTGGGGCGTCCTACGAGCAGTACTTC. Translating gives CASSLSGASYEQYF. The whole variable domain, remainder taken from reference TRBV28 and TRBJ2-7, is DVKVTQSSRYLVKRTGEKVFLECVQDMDHENMFWYRQDPGLGLRLIYFSYDVKMKEKGDIPEGYSVSREKKERFSLILESASTNQTSMYLCASSLSGASYEQYFGPGTRLTVT.